This T cell receptor (beta chain) appears in the sequencing data of a study of cytomegalovirus exposure and HLA in healthy donors. Study results and caveats: The later analysis indicated that the majority of CMV-associated TCR beta chains appeared HLA-restricted. Usually a TCR sequence was rare, but some public TCRs were found in many donors. HLA alleles were associated with around 17,000 TCR beta sequences in a later analysis at 0.05 false discovery rate.

The PCR had 60 Vbeta and 13 Jbeta primers. The assay was immunoSEQ multiplex PCR, and TCRdb's table has in-frame clones only and misses some. Of nearly 110,000 clones listed, around three quarters are singletons. Trimming pared 0 bases from V and 0 bases from J, leaving 11 bases between. Germline values: CDR1 SGHTS, CDR2 YDEGEE. The length of the CDR3 is 16 residues. About this clone itself: Antigen: not known.

This chain uses TRBV5-8 with TRBJ2-3; D uncertain. The sequenced sample was PBMCs. The sequence was collected from a woman in her forties or fifties in good health and CMV-seropositive. CDR3 DNA: TGTGCCAGCAGCTTGGGAGTTCCTACTAGCACAGATACGCAGTATTTT. Translation gives CASSLGVPTSTDTQYF.